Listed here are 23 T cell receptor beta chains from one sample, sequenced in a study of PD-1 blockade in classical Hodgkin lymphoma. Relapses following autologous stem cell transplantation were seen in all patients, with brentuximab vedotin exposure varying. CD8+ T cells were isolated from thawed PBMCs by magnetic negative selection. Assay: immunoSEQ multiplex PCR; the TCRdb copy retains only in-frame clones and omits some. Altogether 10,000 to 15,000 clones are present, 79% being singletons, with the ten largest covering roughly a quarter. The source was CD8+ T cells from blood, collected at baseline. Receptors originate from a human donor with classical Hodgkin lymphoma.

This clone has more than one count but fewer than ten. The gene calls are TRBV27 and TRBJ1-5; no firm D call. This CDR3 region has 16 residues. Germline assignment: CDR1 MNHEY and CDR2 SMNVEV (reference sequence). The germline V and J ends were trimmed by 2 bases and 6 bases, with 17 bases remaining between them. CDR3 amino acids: CASSLGPSRTFQPQHF. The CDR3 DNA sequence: TGTGCCAGCAGTTTAGGACCTTCCCGGACCTTTCAGCCCCAGCATTTT.

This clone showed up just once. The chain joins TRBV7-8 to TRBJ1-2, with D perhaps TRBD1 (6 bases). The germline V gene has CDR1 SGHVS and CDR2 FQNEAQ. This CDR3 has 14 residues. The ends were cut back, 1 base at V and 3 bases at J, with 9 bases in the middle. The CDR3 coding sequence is TGTGCCAGCAGCTTAGTGGCAGGGGACTATGGCTACACCTTC. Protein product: CASSLVAGDYGYTF.

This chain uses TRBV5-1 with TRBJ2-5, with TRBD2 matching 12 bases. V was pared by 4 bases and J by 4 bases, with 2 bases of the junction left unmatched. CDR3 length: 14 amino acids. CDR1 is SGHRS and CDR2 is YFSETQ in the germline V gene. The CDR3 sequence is CASSPSGGAETQYF. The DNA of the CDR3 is TGCGCCAGCAGCCCTAGCGGGGGGGCAGAGACCCAGTACTTC.

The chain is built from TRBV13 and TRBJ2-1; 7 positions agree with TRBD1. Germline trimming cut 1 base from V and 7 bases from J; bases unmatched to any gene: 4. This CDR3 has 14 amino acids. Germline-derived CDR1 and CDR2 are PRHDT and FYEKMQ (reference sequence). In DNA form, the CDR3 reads TGTGCCAGCAGCTTAGTAACAGGGGAAAATGAGCAGTTCTTC. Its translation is CASSLVTGENEQFF. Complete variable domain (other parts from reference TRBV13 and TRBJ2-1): AAGVIQSPRHLIKEKRETATLKCYPIPRHDTVYWYQQGPGQDPQFLISFYEKMQSDKGSIPDRFSAQQFSDYHSELNMSSLELGDSALYFCASSLVTGENEQFFGPGTRLTVL.

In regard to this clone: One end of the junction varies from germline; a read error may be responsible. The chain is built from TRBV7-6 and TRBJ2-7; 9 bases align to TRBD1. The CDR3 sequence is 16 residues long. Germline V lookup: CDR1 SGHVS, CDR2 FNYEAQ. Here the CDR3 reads CASSLGRDRDSYEQYF. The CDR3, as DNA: TGTGCCAGCAGTTTAGGCCGGGACAGGGACTCCTACGAGCAGTACTTC.

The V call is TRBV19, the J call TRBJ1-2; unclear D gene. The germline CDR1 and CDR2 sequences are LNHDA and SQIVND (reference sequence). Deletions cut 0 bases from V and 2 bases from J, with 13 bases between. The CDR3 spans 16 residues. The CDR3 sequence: CASSIDDSPLNYGYTF. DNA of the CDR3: TGTGCCAGTAGTATAGACGACTCTCCCTTGAACTATGGCTACACCTTC. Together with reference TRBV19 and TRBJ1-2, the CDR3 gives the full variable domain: DGGITQSPKYLFRKEGQNVTLSCEQNLNHDAMYWYRQDPGQGLRLIYYSQIVNDFQKGDIAEGYSVSREKKESFPLTVTSAQKNPTAFYLCASSIDDSPLNYGYTFGSGTRLTVV.

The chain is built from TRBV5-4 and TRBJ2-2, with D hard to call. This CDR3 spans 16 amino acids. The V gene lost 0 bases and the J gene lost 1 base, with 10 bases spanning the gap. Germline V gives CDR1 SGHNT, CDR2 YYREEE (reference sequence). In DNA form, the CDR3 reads TGTGCCAGCAGCTTGGGTACTGTTATGAACACCGGGGAGCTGTTTTTT. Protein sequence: CASSLGTVMNTGELFF.

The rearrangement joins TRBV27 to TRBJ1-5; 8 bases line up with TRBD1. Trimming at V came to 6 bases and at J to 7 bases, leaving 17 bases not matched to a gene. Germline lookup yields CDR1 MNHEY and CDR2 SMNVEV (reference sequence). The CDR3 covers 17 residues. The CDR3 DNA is TGTGCCAGCAGCCGCCTCCGTGAGACAGGGGTAGGACAGCCCCAGCATTTT. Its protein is CASSRLRETGVGQPQHF.

In nucleotides, the CDR3 is TGTGCCAGCAGCGTAGCGATAGGGGATGAAGCTTTCTTT. It specifies CASSVAIGDEAFF. The chain employs TRBV9 and TRBJ1-1, with D perhaps TRBD1 (5 bases). CDR3 size: 13 residues. CDR1 SGDLS and CDR2 YYNGEE come from the germline V gene. The germline V and J ends were trimmed by 0 bases and 7 bases, with 10 bases remaining between them.

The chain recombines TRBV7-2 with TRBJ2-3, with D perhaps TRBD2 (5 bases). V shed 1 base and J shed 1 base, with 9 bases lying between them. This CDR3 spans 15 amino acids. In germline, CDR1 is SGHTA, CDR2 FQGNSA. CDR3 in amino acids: CASSLVLRGTDTQYF. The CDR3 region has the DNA TGTGCCAGCAGCTTAGTGTTGAGGGGCACAGATACGCAGTATTTT.

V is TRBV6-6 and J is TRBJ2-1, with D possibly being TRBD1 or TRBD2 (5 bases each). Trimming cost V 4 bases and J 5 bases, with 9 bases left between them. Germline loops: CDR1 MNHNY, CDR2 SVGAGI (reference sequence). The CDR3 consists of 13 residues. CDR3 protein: CASSLGDHNEQFF. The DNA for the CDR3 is TGTGCCAGCAGTTTGGGGGACCACAATGAGCAGTTCTTC.

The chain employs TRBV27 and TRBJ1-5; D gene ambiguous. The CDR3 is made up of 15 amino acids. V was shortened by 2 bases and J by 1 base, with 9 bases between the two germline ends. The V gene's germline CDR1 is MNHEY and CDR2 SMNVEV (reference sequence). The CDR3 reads CASSLRGSSNQPQHF. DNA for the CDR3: TGTGCCAGCAGTTTACGAGGTTCGAGCAATCAGCCCCAGCATTTT.

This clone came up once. The CDR3 loop reads CASSLYTVDRDYGYTF. The CDR3 nucleotides are TGTGCCAGCAGCTTATATACTGTGGACAGGGACTATGGCTACACCTTC. V and J are TRBV11-2 and TRBJ1-2; 8 nucleotides match TRBD1. CDR1 is SGHAT, CDR2 FQNNGV, per germline. The CDR3 length is 16 residues. V dropped 2 bases and J dropped 3; count of bases not matched to a gene: 8.

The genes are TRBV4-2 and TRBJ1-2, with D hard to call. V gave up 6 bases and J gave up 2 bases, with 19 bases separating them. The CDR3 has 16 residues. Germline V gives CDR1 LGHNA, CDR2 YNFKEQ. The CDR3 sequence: CASSTFYWADNYGYTF. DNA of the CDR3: TGTGCCAGCAGTACTTTTTATTGGGCAGACAACTATGGCTACACCTTC.

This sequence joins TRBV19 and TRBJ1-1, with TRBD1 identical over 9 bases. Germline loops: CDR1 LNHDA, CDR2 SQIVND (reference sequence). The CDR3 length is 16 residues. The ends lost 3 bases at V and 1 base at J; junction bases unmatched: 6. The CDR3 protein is CASSILDRGPNTEAFF. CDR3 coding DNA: TGTGCCAGTAGTATCTTGGACAGGGGACCGAACACTGAAGCTTTCTTT.

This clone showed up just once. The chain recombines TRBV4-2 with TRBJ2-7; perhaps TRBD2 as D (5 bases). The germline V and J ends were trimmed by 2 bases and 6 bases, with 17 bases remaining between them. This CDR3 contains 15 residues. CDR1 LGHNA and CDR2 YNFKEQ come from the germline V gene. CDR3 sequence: CASSQQRSVPLEQYF. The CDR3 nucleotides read TGTGCCAGCAGCCAACAGCGGAGCGTCCCCCTCGAGCAGTACTTC.

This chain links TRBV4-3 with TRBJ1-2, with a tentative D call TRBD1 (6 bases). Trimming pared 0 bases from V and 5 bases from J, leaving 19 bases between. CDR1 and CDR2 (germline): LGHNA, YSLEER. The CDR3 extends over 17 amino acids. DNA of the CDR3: TGCGCCAGCAGCCAAGACCGACAGGCCGATTTACCGTATGGCTACACCTTC. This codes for CASSQDRQADLPYGYTF.

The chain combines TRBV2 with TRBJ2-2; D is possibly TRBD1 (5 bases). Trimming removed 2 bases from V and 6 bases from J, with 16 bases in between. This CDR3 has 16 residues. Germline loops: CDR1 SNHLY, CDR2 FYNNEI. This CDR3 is CASSEFRPGSAGELFF. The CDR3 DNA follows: TGTGCCAGCAGTGAATTTAGGCCAGGGTCGGCCGGGGAGCTGTTTTTT.

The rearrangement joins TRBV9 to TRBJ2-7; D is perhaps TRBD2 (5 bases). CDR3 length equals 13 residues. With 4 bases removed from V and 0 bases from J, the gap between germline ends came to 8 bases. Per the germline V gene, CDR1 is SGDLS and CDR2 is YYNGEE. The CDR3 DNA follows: TGTGCCAGCAGCTCTACTAGCTCCTACGAGCAGTACTTC. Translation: CASSSTSSYEQYF.

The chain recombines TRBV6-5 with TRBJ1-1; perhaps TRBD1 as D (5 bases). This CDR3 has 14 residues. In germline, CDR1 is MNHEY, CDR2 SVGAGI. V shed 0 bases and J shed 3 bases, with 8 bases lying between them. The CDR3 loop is CASSYSSGDTEAFF. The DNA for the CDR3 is TGTGCCAGCAGTTACTCGTCGGGGGACACTGAAGCTTTCTTT.

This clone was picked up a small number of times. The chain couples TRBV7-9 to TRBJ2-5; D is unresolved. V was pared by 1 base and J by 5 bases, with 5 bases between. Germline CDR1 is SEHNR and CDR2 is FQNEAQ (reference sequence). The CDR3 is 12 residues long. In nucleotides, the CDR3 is TGTGCCAGCAGCTTAGAATGGGAGACCCAGTACTTC. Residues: CASSLEWETQYF.

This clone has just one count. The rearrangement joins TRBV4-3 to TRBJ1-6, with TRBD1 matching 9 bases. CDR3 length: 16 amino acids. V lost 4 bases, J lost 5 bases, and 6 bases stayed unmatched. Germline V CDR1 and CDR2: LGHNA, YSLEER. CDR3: CASSRTGGPNNSPLHF. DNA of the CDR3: TGCGCCAGCAGCCGAACAGGGGGCCCTAATAATTCACCCCTCCACTTT.

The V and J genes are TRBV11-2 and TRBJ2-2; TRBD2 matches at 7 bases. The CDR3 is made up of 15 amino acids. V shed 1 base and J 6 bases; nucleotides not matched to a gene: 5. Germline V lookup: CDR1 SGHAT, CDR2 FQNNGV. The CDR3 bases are TGTGCCAGCAGCTTAGTGAGGACTAGGGCCGGGGAGCTGTTTTTT. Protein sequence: CASSLVRTRAGELFF. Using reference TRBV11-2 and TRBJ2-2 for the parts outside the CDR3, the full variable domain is EAGVAQSPRYKIIEKRQSVAFWCNPISGHATLYWYQQILGQGPKLLIQFQNNGVVDDSQLPKDRFSAERLKGVDSTLKIQPAKLEDSAVYLCASSLVRTRAGELFFGEGSRLTVL.